The clone carrying this T cell receptor (beta chain) was picked up many times. Antigen specificity is unknown. Each CDR3 protein is one row after TCRdb ran MiXCR on the 5' RACE reads. The sample yields more than 30,000 distinct CDR3 sequences, approximately 11% seen once. The length of the CDR3 is 16 residues. Germline CDR1 reads SGHNT; CDR2 reads YYREEE (reference sequence). Trimming pared 4 bases from V and 0 bases from J, leaving 17 bases between. This entry is derived from a study of CD8 T cells in ankylosing spondylitis. General observations from the study: Disease-linked clones bore a CD8+ phenotype, appearing relatively rarely in peripheral blood. Enrichment of disease-linked clones was reportedly significant in matched ankylosing spondylitis synovial fluid. It appeared that ankylosing spondylitis blood was characterized by a TCR beta motif of fewer than ten highly homologous variants.

The sequence was obtained from a male donor with ankylosing spondylitis. Sequencing was done on a sample of synovial fluid, either unsorted or a sorted T cell fraction (not recorded which). This chain links TRBV5-4 with TRBJ2-7; D is undetermined. CDR3 coding DNA: TGTGCCAGCAGCCCCCTCACGAGCGCCCACTCCTACGAGCAGTACTTC. Encoded protein: CASSPLTSAHSYEQYF.